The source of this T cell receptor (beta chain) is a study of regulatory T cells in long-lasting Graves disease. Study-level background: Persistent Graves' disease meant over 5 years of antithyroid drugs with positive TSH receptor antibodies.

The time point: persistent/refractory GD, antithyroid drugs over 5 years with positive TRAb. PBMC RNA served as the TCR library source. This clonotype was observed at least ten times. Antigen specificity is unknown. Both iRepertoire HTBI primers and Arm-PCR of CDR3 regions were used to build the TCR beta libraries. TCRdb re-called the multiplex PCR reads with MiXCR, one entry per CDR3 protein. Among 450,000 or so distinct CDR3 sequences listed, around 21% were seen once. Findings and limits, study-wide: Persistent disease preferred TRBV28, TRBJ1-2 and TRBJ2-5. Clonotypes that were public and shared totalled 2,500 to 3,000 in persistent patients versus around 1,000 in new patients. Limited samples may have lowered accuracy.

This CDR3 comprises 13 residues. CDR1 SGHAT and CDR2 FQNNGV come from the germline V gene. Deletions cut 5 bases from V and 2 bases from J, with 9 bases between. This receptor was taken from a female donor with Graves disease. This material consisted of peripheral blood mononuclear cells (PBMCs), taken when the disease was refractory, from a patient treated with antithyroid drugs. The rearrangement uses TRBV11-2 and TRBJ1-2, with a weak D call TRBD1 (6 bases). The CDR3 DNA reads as TGTGCCAGCAGCCTAGGACAGAACTATGGCTACACCTTC. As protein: CASSLGQNYGYTF. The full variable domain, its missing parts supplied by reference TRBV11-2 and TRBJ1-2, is EAGVAQSPRYKIIEKRQSVAFWCNPISGHATLYWYQQILGQGPKLLIQFQNNGVVDDSQLPKDRFSAERLKGVDSTLKIQPAKLEDSAVYLCASSLGQNYGYTFGSGTRLTVV.